The 25 T cell receptor beta chains below were found in one sample sequenced in a study of blood T cells in healthy people across ages (dated by TCRdb to about 2015). Library creation used 5' RACE. Instrument used: Illumina HiSeq 2500. A second PCR of about 7 to 12 cycles was run with a J-beta primer mix and a sample-barcoded 5' primer. TCRdb's own reprocessing of the public reads used fastp at Q25 and MiXCR and kept productive beta chains. Each entry is one CDR3 protein sequence, shown with its most common DNA and genes. The sample records 1,300,000 or so distinct CDR3 sequences, roughly 59% of which are singletons. The ten largest make up over 5.5% of the sample. The specimen was blood. The receptors were sampled from a man aged 18 to 30 in good health.

This clonotype occurred a few times. J is TRBJ2-7 and V is TRBV7-9; 11 bases fit TRBD2. The CDR3 totals 17 residues. J was trimmed by 3 bases and V by 6 bases; bases with no gene match: 13. Germline V gives CDR1 SEHNR, CDR2 FQNEAQ (reference sequence). For the CDR3, the DNA is TGTGCCAGCAGTCAGCCTAGCGGGGGGCACCTCCTCTACGAGCAGTACTTC. The encoded protein is CASSQPSGGHLLYEQYF.

This sequence joins TRBV21-1 and TRBJ2-4. The J call is in doubt because the DNA end fits TRBJ2-7 better. TRBV21-1 is termed a pseudogene. The CDR3 loop spans 12 amino acids. In DNA form, the CDR3 reads TGTGCCGCCAAGGAGAGCTCCTACGAGCAGTACTTC. Its protein product is CAAKESSYEQYF.

The chain employs TRBV29-1 and TRBJ2-7, with 15 nucleotides matching TRBD2. The CDR3 is 14 amino acids. Germline CDR1 SQVTM, CDR2 ANQGSEA. CDR3 protein: CSAGTSGGIYEQYF. CDR3 nucleotides: TGCAGTGCCGGGACTAGCGGGGGGATTTACGAGCAGTACTTC.

This sequence joins TRBV5-1 and TRBJ2-1; TRBD2 aligns across 11 bases. The CDR3 loop spans 15 amino acids. Germline values: CDR1 SGHRS, CDR2 YFSETQ. V was pared by 4 bases and J by 10 bases, with 10 bases of the junction left unmatched. In DNA, the CDR3 is TGCGCCAGCAGCCCTCCTGTGCTAGCGGGAGGAGAGCAGTTCTTC. Protein product: CASSPPVLAGGEQFF.

The V call is TRBV18, the J call TRBJ2-5; TRBD1 matches at 7 bases. Germline values: CDR1 KGHSH, CDR2 LQKENI. The CDR3 contains 16 residues. V shed 4 bases and J 1 base; nucleotides not matched to a gene: 9. The DNA for the CDR3 is TGTGCCAGCTCACACGACAGGGAACGTTCCCAAGAGACCCAGTACTTC. Encoded protein: CASSHDRERSQETQYF.

The J gene is TRBJ2-5, the V gene TRBV29-1; D gene unclear. The DNA end favors TRBJ2-7, so the J call may be wrong. The CDR3 totals 15 residues. Germline CDR1 is SQVTM and CDR2 is ANQGSEA. For the CDR3, the DNA is TGCAGCGTTGAAGTGGGAACAGTCTCCACCTACGAGCAGTACTTC. Translation: CSVEVGTVSTYEQYF.

This chain links TRBV30 with TRBJ1-2; 8 nucleotides match TRBD1. CDR3 length: 12 residues. Per germline, CDR1 GTSNPN and CDR2 SVGIG (reference sequence). The junction had 9 bases not matched to a gene; V was cut back by 8 bases and J by 7 bases. The CDR3 bases are TGTGCCGGCAAGAAGACAGGGGTTGGCTACACCTTC. Protein: CAGKKTGVGYTF.

The genes are TRBV30 and TRBJ2-1; TRBD2 matches 8 bases. Trimming at V came to 3 bases and at J to 4 bases, leaving 8 bases not matched to a gene. Germline V gives CDR1 GTSNPN, CDR2 SVGIG (reference sequence). The CDR3 is 15 amino acids. The CDR3, as DNA: TGTGCCTGGAGACGTAGCGGGAACCCGTACAATGAGCAGTTCTTC. Amino acids: CAWRRSGNPYNEQFF.

The chain uses TRBV5-1 and TRBJ2-7, with 12 bases matching TRBD2. V lost 0 bases to trimming and J lost 3 bases; unmatched junction nucleotides: 7. This CDR3 has 17 amino acids. Germline CDR1 reads SGHRS; CDR2 reads YFSETQ. Here the CDR3 reads CASSLGLAGEAFYEQYF. In DNA form, the CDR3 reads TGCGCCAGCAGCTTGGGACTAGCGGGGGAGGCATTCTACGAGCAGTACTTC.

This clonotype was seen once. The rearrangement uses TRBV20-1 and TRBJ2-7, with 9 nucleotides matching TRBD1. The CDR3 contains 13 residues. The ends lost 4 bases at V and 3 bases at J; junction bases unmatched: 4. The V gene's germline CDR1 is DFQATT and CDR2 SNEGSKA (reference sequence). CDR3: CSANRDRVYEQYF. The CDR3 DNA is TGCAGTGCTAACCGGGACAGGGTCTACGAGCAGTACTTC.

This clonotype was detected only a few times. This chain uses TRBV6-5 with TRBJ2-1, with D tentatively TRBD1 (5 bases). V was trimmed by 7 bases and J by 8 bases, leaving 15 bases between them. CDR3 size: 13 residues. Germline lookup yields CDR1 MNHEY and CDR2 SVGAGI. CDR3 in amino acids: CASNQGIADEQFF. The CDR3, as DNA: TGTGCCAGCAACCAGGGTATAGCAGATGAGCAGTTCTTC.

This clonotype was picked up many times. The chain is built from TRBV20-1 and TRBJ2-3; the D is unclear. The CDR3 spans 16 residues. CDR1 and CDR2 (germline): DFQATT, SNEGSKA (reference sequence). V lost 1 base to trimming and J lost 4 bases, with 18 bases between them. In DNA form, the CDR3 reads TGCAGTGCTAGAGGGCAAGTAACTTTTACCGCAGATACGCAGTATTTT. Its translation: CSARGQVTFTADTQYF.

The chain has TRBV25-1 and TRBJ2-5; tentatively, D is TRBD1 (6 bases). CDR1 is MGHDK and CDR2 is SYGVNS in the germline V gene. Deletions cut 4 bases from V and 1 base from J, with 10 bases between. The CDR3 totals 14 residues. CDR3 sequence reads: CASSVQGIQETQYF. DNA for the CDR3: TGTGCCAGCAGTGTGCAGGGGATCCAAGAGACCCAGTACTTC.

The chain links TRBV11-2 to TRBJ2-1, with D unclear. The DNA matches TRBJ2-7 better at its end, which makes the J call doubtful. Germline lookup yields CDR1 SGHAT and CDR2 FQNNGV. This CDR3 contains 14 residues. The CDR3 nucleotides are TGTGCCAGCAGCCCGAGAGACGGATTCTACGAGCAGTACTTC. This gives the protein CASSPRDGFYEQYF.

This chain connects TRBV29-1 to TRBJ1-2; TRBD1 matches at 7 bases. The V segment lost 0 bases and the J segment 12 bases; nucleotides outside the gene matches: 7. This CDR3 is 12 amino acids long. Germline V gene data show CDR1 as SQVTM and CDR2 as ANQGSEA. In nucleotides, the CDR3 is TGCAGCGTTGAAGATCGGAACGACAGGGACACCTTC. It is translated as CSVEDRNDRDTF.

The chain carries TRBV2 and TRBJ2-1; D gene ambiguous. The CDR3 contains 15 residues. V lost 10 bases to trimming and J lost 8 bases, with 24 bases between them. In germline, CDR1 is SNHLY, CDR2 FYNNEI. The CDR3 here is CATKETVVASDEQFF. DNA for the CDR3: TGTGCCACCAAGGAGACGGTGGTAGCTTCGGATGAGCAGTTCTTC. The full variable domain, with the rest looked up from reference TRBV2 and TRBJ2-1, is EPEVTQTPSHQVTQMGQEVILRCVPISNHLYFYWYRQILGQKVEFLVSFYNNEISEKSEIFDDQFSVERPDGSNFTLKIRSTKLEDSAMYFCATKETVVASDEQFFGPGTRLTVL.

The chain employs TRBV20-1 and TRBJ2-7; no clear D. Trimming left V 6 bases short and J 5 bases short, with 14 bases between. The CDR3 loop spans 12 amino acids. Germline V lookup: CDR1 DFQATT, CDR2 SNEGSKA (reference sequence). The CDR3, as DNA: TGCAGTGCGCGGCCCTCCCGACACGAGCAGTACTTC. Encoded protein: CSARPSRHEQYF.

The chain combines TRBV29-1 with TRBJ2-7; D could derive from TRBD1 or TRBD2 (5 bases each). CDR3 length: 13 residues. Deletions cut 4 bases from V and 3 bases from J, with 13 bases between. The germline gives CDR1 SQVTM, CDR2 ANQGSEA. The CDR3 sequence is CSVGGQGDYEQYF. CDR3 in DNA: TGCAGCGTTGGTGGCCAGGGAGACTACGAGCAGTACTTC.

The chain employs TRBV7-9 and TRBJ2-6; 7 bases line up with TRBD1. This CDR3 spans 18 amino acids. V was pared by 1 base and J by 3 bases, with 9 bases of the junction left unmatched. Per germline, CDR1 SEHNR and CDR2 FQNEAQ (reference sequence). The CDR3 reads CASSLGGGEIFGANVLTF. CDR3 DNA sequence: TGTGCCAGCAGCTTAGGAGGGGGCGAAATCTTTGGGGCCAACGTCCTGACTTTC.

The table lists this clonotype with a count of one. V is TRBV6-6 and J is TRBJ2-1, with 8 positions matching TRBD1. V was clipped by 7 bases and J by 8 bases; unmatched bases: 13. Germline V gives CDR1 MNHNY, CDR2 SVGAGI (reference sequence). The length of the CDR3 is 15 residues. DNA for the CDR3: TGTGCCAGCATCGGCAGGGACAGGAAGTTCGATGAGCAGTTCTTC. It is translated as CASIGRDRKFDEQFF.

The V call is TRBV10-3, the J call TRBJ2-2; 8 bases fit TRBD2. With 5 bases clipped from V and 5 bases from J, the junction kept 10 bases outside the gene matches. CDR1 ENHRY and CDR2 SYGVKD come from the germline V gene. The CDR3 contains 16 residues. CDR3 sequence: CAISFREGRETGELFF. DNA of the CDR3: TGTGCCATCAGTTTTCGGGAGGGAAGAGAAACCGGGGAGCTGTTTTTT.

CDR3 region: CASSWESNTGELFF. CDR3 sequence (DNA): TGTGCCAGCAGTTGGGAATCGAACACCGGGGAGCTGTTTTTT. The V and J genes are TRBV2 and TRBJ2-2, with D uncertain. V gave up 5 bases and J gave up 0 bases, with 7 bases separating them. Germline V gene sequence: CDR1 SNHLY, CDR2 FYNNEI. There are 14 residues in the CDR3.

This chain links TRBV5-1 with TRBJ1-2; tentative D call: TRBD1 (5 bases). The CDR3 sequence is 13 residues long. V was cut by 4 bases and J by 8 bases, with 15 bases left in between. CDR1 is SGHRS, CDR2 YFSETQ, per germline. Here the CDR3 reads CASSVDTDRGYTF. DNA for the CDR3: TGCGCCAGCAGCGTGGACACCGACCGGGGCTACACCTTC. The full variable domain, rest sourced from reference TRBV5-1 and TRBJ1-2, is KAGVTQTPRYLIKTRGQQVTLSCSPISGHRSVSWYQQTPGQGLQFLFEYFSETQRNKGNFPGRFSGRQFSNSRSEMNVSTLELGDSALYLCASSVDTDRGYTFGSGTRLTVV.

This clonotype was found a few times. This CDR3 reads CASSHTGSPYEQYF. The CDR3 DNA reads TGTGCCAGCAGTCACACAGGGAGCCCCTACGAGCAGTACTTC. V is TRBV6-2 or TRBV6-3 and J is TRBJ2-7; tentatively, D is TRBD1 (6 bases). The germline gives CDR1 MNHEY, CDR2 SVGEGT. V lost 5 bases, J lost 2 bases, and 13 bases lay in between. The CDR3 extends over 14 amino acids.

A remark on this clonotype: The junction differs from germline at one of its ends, possibly a read error. The chain carries TRBV5-1 and TRBJ2-7, with D tentatively TRBD1 (6 bases). Germline CDR1 and CDR2: SGHRS and YFSETQ. The CDR3 sequence is 14 residues long. This CDR3 reads CASSATGSSYEQYF. For the CDR3, the DNA is TGTGCCAGCAGTGCCACAGGGTCCTCCTACGAGCAGTACTTC.